The 24 T cell receptor beta chains below were found in one sample sequenced in a study of identical twins. TCRdb reprocessed the 5' RACE reads via MiXCR and lists one record per CDR3 protein. This sample has hundreds of thousands of distinct CDR3 sequences, with roughly 7.1% found just once. These data also formed part of another study, on yellow fever vaccine responses in identical twins.

Sequencing was performed on PBMCs. The receptor set was obtained from a woman between 18 and 29 years old in good health.

Worth noting for this clonotype: It may be a read error: a sequence one base away is much more abundant. The chain is built from TRBV4-1 and TRBJ2-7; TRBD2 matches at 8 bases. Per germline, CDR1 MGHRA and CDR2 YSYEKL. This CDR3 comprises 16 residues. The CDR3 DNA reads as TGCGCCAGAAGCCACGGTACTAGCGGAAGCTCCTACGAGCAGTACTTC. Protein sequence: CARSHGTSGSSYEQYF.

This clonotype was seen ten or more times. The junction shows a germline mismatch at one end, possibly a read error. This rearrangement joins TRBV9 to TRBJ1-1; D is perhaps TRBD1 (6 bases). This CDR3 comprises 13 residues. Germline-derived CDR1 and CDR2 are SGDLS and YYNGEE. CDR3 sequence (DNA): TGCGCCAGCAGCGTGGACAGGAACACTGAAGCTTTCTTT. It is translated as CASSVDRNTEAFF. Drawing the rest from reference TRBV9 and TRBJ1-1, the complete variable domain is DSGVTQTPKHLITATGQRVTLRCSPRSGDLSVYWYQQSLDQGLQFLIQYYNGEERAKGNILERFSAQQFPDLHSELNLSSLELGDSALYFCASSVDRNTEAFFGQGTRLTVV.

This clonotype was found a few times. The chain combines TRBV18 with TRBJ2-7; D uncertain. The length of the CDR3 is 13 residues. Looked up from germline, CDR1 is KGHSH and CDR2 is LQKENI. Trimming stripped 2 bases from V and 4 bases from J, with 9 bases between. The CDR3 region is CASSPLENYEQYV. In DNA form, the CDR3 reads TGTGCCAGCTCACCATTGGAAAATTACGAGCAGTACGTC.

This clonotype was recorded many times. The rearrangement joins TRBV5-1 to TRBJ1-5; unclear D gene. Germline-derived CDR1 and CDR2 are SGHRS and YFSETQ. CDR3 length equals 12 residues. V was pared by 0 bases and J by 14 bases, with 12 bases between. CDR3 protein: CASSLGSIDKHF. CDR3 coding DNA: TGCGCCAGCAGCTTGGGATCCATCGACAAGCATTTT.

This chain uses TRBV12-3 or TRBV12-4 with TRBJ2-1, with D unresolved. V was trimmed by 2 bases and J by 5 bases, leaving 16 bases between them. The CDR3 is 16 amino acids. CDR3: CASSLMRQPAHNEQFF. The DNA of the CDR3 is TGTGCCAGCAGTTTAATGAGACAACCAGCCCACAATGAGCAGTTCTTC.

This clonotype came up a few times. The J gene is TRBJ2-7, the V gene TRBV28; D is undetermined. Germline CDR1 and CDR2: MDHEN and SYDVKM. This CDR3 comprises 16 residues. Trimming removed 6 bases at V and 2 bases at J, with 20 bases between. CDR3 residues: CASRPLRGSTTYEQYF. The CDR3, as DNA: TGTGCCAGCAGGCCGCTTCGCGGCTCTACCACCTACGAGCAGTACTTC. Combining the CDR3 with reference TRBV28 and TRBJ2-7 gives the whole variable domain DVKVTQSSRYLVKRTGEKVFLECVQDMDHENMFWYRQDPGLGLRLIYFSYDVKMKEKGDIPEGYSVSREKKERFSLILESASTNQTSMYLCASRPLRGSTTYEQYFGPGTRLTVT.

This clonotype was seen a few times. The rearrangement joins TRBV12-3 or TRBV12-4 to TRBJ1-6; no clear D. Trimming pared 6 bases from V and 8 bases from J, leaving 11 bases between. The CDR3 covers 13 residues. This CDR3 reads CASRGRVDSPLHF. CDR3 nucleotide sequence: TGTGCCAGCAGGGGGAGGGTCGATTCACCCCTCCACTTT.

V gene TRBV20-1 combines with J gene TRBJ2-3, with 7 bases identical to TRBD1. Germline trimming cut 4 bases from V and 2 bases from J; bases unmatched to any gene: 9. From germline, CDR1 is DFQATT and CDR2 SNEGSKA (reference sequence). The CDR3 extends over 15 amino acids. The CDR3 region is CSATGTDHITDTQYF. For the CDR3, the DNA is TGCAGTGCTACCGGGACAGATCATATCACAGATACGCAGTATTTT.

This clonotype was seen a few times. The chain combines TRBV28 with TRBJ1-6; 8 bases map to TRBD1. V was pared by 6 bases and J by 9 bases, with 16 bases of the junction left unmatched. From germline, CDR1 is MDHEN and CDR2 SYDVKM. The CDR3 length is 17 residues. The CDR3 spells CASSLLGRGQGSSPLHF. CDR3 sequence (DNA): TGTGCCAGCAGCCTATTGGGTCGAGGACAGGGTAGTTCACCCCTCCACTTT.

This clonotype has at least ten counts. The chain carries TRBV5-1 and TRBJ2-1, with a possible D match to TRBD1 (5 bases). CDR1 SGHRS and CDR2 YFSETQ come from the germline V gene. V was clipped by 4 bases and J by 7 bases, with 9 bases between them. This CDR3 is 12 amino acids long. CDR3 coding DNA: TGCGCCAGCAGCCTGCCAGGGAATGAGCAGTTCTTC. Translating it yields CASSLPGNEQFF.

In this sample, this clonotype turned up many times. This sequence joins TRBV20-1 and TRBJ2-3; D not certain. The V end lost 3 bases, the J end lost 5 bases, and 18 bases lay between the germline ends. In germline, CDR1 is DFQATT, CDR2 SNEGSKA (reference sequence). The CDR3 sequence is 15 residues long. The CDR3 DNA reads TGCAGTGCTAGTAGGGCGAGAGGTGAAAAAGATACGCAGTATTTT. It codes for CSASRARGEKDTQYF.

The chain recombines TRBV27 with TRBJ2-3, with D possibly TRBD1 on 6 matching bases. This CDR3 comprises 16 residues. V was clipped by 0 bases and J by 2 bases, with 12 bases between them. Germline-derived CDR1 and CDR2 are MNHEY and SMNVEV (reference sequence). In DNA form, the CDR3 reads TGTGCCAGCAGTTTATCGAAGGGGGTTTACACAGATACGCAGTATTTT. This encodes CASSLSKGVYTDTQYF.

The J gene is TRBJ2-7, the V gene TRBV20-1; D is unresolved. Trimming removed 5 bases from V and 5 bases from J, with 10 bases in between. The CDR3 is 11 amino acids. Germline CDR1 DFQATT, CDR2 SNEGSKA (reference sequence). The CDR3 coding sequence is TGCAGTGCTCCCGGTCTGAACGAGCAGTACGTC. Translating gives CSAPGLNEQYV.

J is TRBJ2-3 and V is TRBV13; D not certain. The germline V gene has CDR1 PRHDT and CDR2 FYEKMQ (reference sequence). The CDR3 totals 13 residues. V lost 5 bases to trimming and J lost 2 bases, with 8 bases between them. The chain's CDR3 is CASSPYHTDTQYF. In DNA form, the CDR3 reads TGTGCCAGCAGCCCCTACCACACAGATACGCAGTATTTT.

This chain connects TRBV15 to TRBJ1-6; D is possibly TRBD1 (6 bases). The CDR3 has 15 amino acids. Germline V lookup: CDR1 LNHNV, CDR2 YYDKDF (reference sequence). Deletions cut 1 base from V and 5 bases from J, with 9 bases between. The CDR3 is CATSRAAGDNSPLHF. The CDR3 region has the DNA TGTGCCACCAGCAGAGCGGCAGGGGATAATTCACCCCTCCACTTT.

The gene calls are TRBV12-3 or TRBV12-4 and TRBJ1-2; 7 bases are shared with TRBD1. CDR3 length: 17 amino acids. J gave up 7 bases and V 8 bases, and 22 bases lay outside the gene matches. In DNA, the CDR3 is TGTGCCAGCCTAAGTTCGGGGGGGTCGACAGGGCGGAGTGGCTACACCTTC. Translation gives CASLSSGGSTGRSGYTF.

CDR3 DNA sequence: TGCGCCAGCAGCTTGGGACTCCCTGGGGCCAACGTCCTGACTTTC. Translating it yields CASSLGLPGANVLTF. The V call is TRBV5-1, the J call TRBJ2-6; D remains unclear. Germline assignment: CDR1 SGHRS and CDR2 YFSETQ. The length of the CDR3 is 15 residues. The V end was cut by 0 bases, the J end by 2 bases, with 6 bases between.

This clonotype was counted at least ten times. The J gene is TRBJ2-2, the V gene TRBV18; D is unresolved. V was pared by 3 bases and J by 4 bases, with 9 bases between. The CDR3 contains 14 residues. Germline values: CDR1 KGHSH, CDR2 LQKENI. This CDR3 is CASSPPLVTGELFF. The CDR3 coding sequence is TGTGCCAGCTCACCCCCGCTGGTCACCGGGGAGCTGTTTTTT.

In this sample, this clonotype turned up many times. J is TRBJ2-3 and V is TRBV12-3 or TRBV12-4; TRBD2 agrees at 11 bases. Unmatched junction bases numbered 13, after V lost 5 bases and J lost 0 bases. The CDR3 length is 19 residues. DNA for the CDR3: TGTGCCAGCAGTCAGCCCCTTAGCGGGGGGGATTCTAGCACAGATACGCAGTATTTT. Translation: CASSQPLSGGDSSTDTQYF.

This clonotype was recorded a few times. The rearrangement links TRBV2 to TRBJ2-3; 8 nucleotides agree with TRBD2. The CDR3 runs 17 residues. Germline V gene sequence: CDR1 SNHLY, CDR2 FYNNEI. Trimming removed 3 bases from V and 5 bases from J; junction bases left unmatched: 13. The CDR3 coding sequence is TGTGCCAGCAGTGATTGGGGAGACGGGAGGGCCGGAGATACGCAGTATTTT. Protein product: CASSDWGDGRAGDTQYF.

This clonotype has more than one count but fewer than ten. This chain connects TRBV11-3 to TRBJ2-7; the D is unclear. The CDR3 is 11 residues long. Germline V lookup: CDR1 SGHNT, CDR2 YENEEA. V gave up 5 bases and J gave up 3 bases, with 5 bases separating them. The CDR3 DNA is TGTGCCAGCAGCACAATCTACGAGCAGTACTTC. Translated, it gives CASSTIYEQYF.

The V and J genes are TRBV20-1 and TRBJ2-7; D is unresolved. Germline values: CDR1 DFQATT, CDR2 SNEGSKA (reference sequence). The CDR3 loop spans 13 amino acids. V was cut by 3 bases and J by 2 bases, with 11 bases left in between. The CDR3 reads CSARAMSTYEQYV. As DNA, the CDR3 is TGCAGTGCTAGGGCCATGTCTACCTACGAGCAGTACGTC.

This clonotype was recorded a few times. The CDR3 protein is CSARKAGGSADTQYF. The CDR3 DNA is TGCAGTGCTAGGAAAGCGGGGGGGAGCGCAGATACGCAGTATTTT. The chain joins TRBV20-1 to TRBJ2-3, with 10 bases aligning to TRBD2. Germline values: CDR1 DFQATT, CDR2 SNEGSKA (reference sequence). The CDR3 extends over 15 amino acids. J lost 4 bases, V lost 3 bases, and 7 bases had no gene match.

The table lists this clonotype with many counts. The chain carries TRBV7-2 and TRBJ2-5; D call uncertain. The CDR3 is 14 residues long. Deletions cut 5 bases from V and 0 bases from J, with 10 bases between. Germline V gene data show CDR1 as SGHTA and CDR2 as FQGNSA. For the CDR3, the DNA is TGTGCCAGCAGCCGCCGCTTCAACCAAGAGACCCAGTACTTC. It translates to CASSRRFNQETQYF.